The TCR beta chain under discussion was sequenced for a study of blood T cell repertoires in COVID-19. Participant age was roughly 18 to 95 years, and participants resided in roughly 25 US areas. Donors were grouped by their self-reported clinical history. Symptom resolution, clearance, or two negative PCRs marked donors in Cohort 3 as recovered. The count of this clone is one. Per the germline V gene, CDR1 is SGHRS and CDR2 is YFSETQ. This CDR3 has 14 amino acids. Trimming shortened V by 3 bases and J by 2 bases, and 11 bases separated the two germline ends. Using immunoSEQ multiplex PCR, the repertoire was profiled, and TCRdb retains in-frame clones only, with some absent. The table lists some 350,000 clones, roughly 87% of them singletons.

The V call is TRBV5-1, the J call TRBJ1-1; maybe TRBD1 (6 bases). This sequence originates from a woman under 40 who had recovered from COVID-19. Sample: PBMCs or T cells enriched from blood (not recorded which). The CDR3: CASSSRTANTEAFF. DNA of the CDR3: TGCGCCAGCAGCTCCCGGACAGCTAACACTGAAGCTTTCTTT.